These 20 T cell receptor beta chains were sequenced from one sample in a study of CD8 T cells in ankylosing spondylitis. Study results and caveats: Seemingly distinctive of ankylosing spondylitis blood was a TCR beta motif formed by eight highly homologous variants.

Using its own MiXCR run on the 5' RACE reads, TCRdb lists one record per CDR3 protein. The top ten hold approximately 7% of the sample, which has about 540,000 distinct CDR3 sequences, 12% seen once. No antigens are known for them. Sequenced: blood, either unsorted or a sorted T cell fraction (not recorded which). The receptors were sampled from a male donor with ankylosing spondylitis.

The CDR3, as DNA: TGCAGCGTTGACCGGGAGGGAGTAGATACGCAGTATTTT. Its protein product is CSVDREGVDTQYF. The chain employs TRBV29-1 and TRBJ2-3, with 8 bases lining up with TRBD2. The V and J ends lost 3 bases and 5 bases, in that order; junction bases with no gene match: 4. The CDR3 has 13 residues. In germline, CDR1 is SQVTM, CDR2 ANQGSEA.

This clonotype was counted a few times. V is TRBV29-1 and J is TRBJ2-5, with a tentative D call TRBD2 (7 bases). This CDR3 has 14 residues. Germline V lookup: CDR1 SQVTM, CDR2 ANQGSEA. V gave up 7 bases and J gave up 5 bases, with 20 bases separating them. CDR3 coding DNA: TGCAGCGGGGAAGTGGAAGGGAGGGGGGAGACCCAGTACTTC. Translation: CSGEVEGRGETQYF.

A few counts support this clonotype. This chain uses TRBV12-3 or TRBV12-4 with TRBJ2-1; D call uncertain. This CDR3 has 13 amino acids. V lost 0 bases, J lost 9 bases, and 9 bases lay in between. In nucleotides, the CDR3 is TGTGCCAGCAGTTTAGCGGTGTCTTTTGAGCAGTTCTTC. Translating gives CASSLAVSFEQFF.

V is TRBV28 and J is TRBJ2-1, with D maybe TRBD2 (5 bases). CDR1 and CDR2 from the germline V gene are MDHEN and SYDVKM. Deletions cut 2 bases from V and 2 bases from J, with 13 bases between. This CDR3 region has 16 residues. CDR3 in amino acids: CASSLLGSGTYNEQFF. CDR3 bases: TGTGCCAGCAGTTTACTCGGATCGGGGACCTACAATGAGCAGTTCTTC. Looking up the rest from reference TRBV28 and TRBJ2-1 gives the full variable domain: DVKVTQSSRYLVKRTGEKVFLECVQDMDHENMFWYRQDPGLGLRLIYFSYDVKMKEKGDIPEGYSVSREKKERFSLILESASTNQTSMYLCASSLLGSGTYNEQFFGPGTRLTVL.

This clonotype showed up just a few times. The chain combines TRBV20-1 with TRBJ2-1, with D possibly being TRBD1 (5 bases). The germline gives CDR1 DFQATT, CDR2 SNEGSKA (reference sequence). This CDR3 is built from 16 residues. V was shortened by 6 bases and J by 0 bases, with 18 bases between the two germline ends. The CDR3 loop reads CSAEGASEGSYNEQFF. CDR3 nucleotides: TGCAGTGCGGAAGGGGCCAGCGAAGGCTCCTACAATGAGCAGTTCTTC.

This clonotype was found a few times. The CDR3 sequence: CASSYLTGAASPEAFF. The CDR3 DNA sequence: TGTGCCAGCAGCTATTTAACAGGGGCCGCTAGCCCTGAAGCTTTCTTT. This chain joins TRBV14 and TRBJ1-1; 7 bases are a match to TRBD1. The CDR3 length is 16 residues. The J segment lost 6 bases and the V segment lost 5 bases, leaving 15 bases of the junction unmatched. Per germline, CDR1 SGHDN and CDR2 FVKESK. The variable domain in full, completed from reference TRBV14 and TRBJ1-1, reads EAGVTQFPSHSVIEKGQTVTLRCDPISGHDNLYWYRRVMGKEIKFLLHFVKESKQDESGMPNNRFLAERTGGTYSTLKVQPAELEDSGVYFCASSYLTGAASPEAFFGQGTRLTVV.

The gene calls are TRBV10-2 and TRBJ2-7, with a tentative D call TRBD1 (6 bases). This CDR3 region has 13 residues. CDR1 and CDR2 from the germline V gene are WSHSY and SAAADI. V lost 6 bases to trimming and J lost 3 bases, with 12 bases between them. The CDR3 here is CASRRTDIYEQYV. The CDR3 nucleotides read TGCGCCAGCAGGAGGACAGACATCTACGAGCAGTACGTC.

The gene calls are TRBV20-1 and TRBJ2-7; D perhaps matches TRBD1 (6 bases). Germline CDR1 is DFQATT and CDR2 is SNEGSKA (reference sequence). V was cut by 5 bases and J by 9 bases, with 17 bases left in between. The CDR3 length is 12 residues. The chain's CDR3 is CSAGHQGSGQYF. The CDR3 DNA sequence: TGCAGTGCTGGTCACCAGGGGTCGGGGCAGTACTTC.

This clonotype has only a few counts. The chain links TRBV5-1 to TRBJ2-3; no firm D call. Trimming shortened V by 4 bases and J by 4 bases, and 13 bases separated the two germline ends. There are 14 residues in the CDR3. In germline, CDR1 is SGHRS, CDR2 YFSETQ. The CDR3 DNA follows: TGCGCCAGCAGCCTGGACCTGACCGCAGATACGCAGTATTTT. This gives the protein CASSLDLTADTQYF. Combining the CDR3 with reference TRBV5-1 and TRBJ2-3 gives the whole variable domain KAGVTQTPRYLIKTRGQQVTLSCSPISGHRSVSWYQQTPGQGLQFLFEYFSETQRNKGNFPGRFSGRQFSNSRSEMNVSTLELGDSALYLCASSLDLTADTQYFGPGTRLTVL.

The J gene is TRBJ2-7, the V gene TRBV20-1; 10 bases align to TRBD2. Germline loops: CDR1 DFQATT, CDR2 SNEGSKA (reference sequence). The junction had 7 bases not matched to a gene; V was cut back by 0 bases and J by 5 bases. CDR3 length: 15 amino acids. CDR3 amino acids: CSARDQASGRHEQYF. CDR3 coding DNA: TGCAGTGCTAGAGATCAGGCTAGCGGGAGACACGAGCAGTACTTC.

The gene calls are TRBV19 and TRBJ1-1, with a weak D call TRBD1 (5 bases). The CDR3 extends over 14 amino acids. The germline gives CDR1 LNHDA, CDR2 SQIVND (reference sequence). Trimming pared 7 bases from V and 3 bases from J, leaving 15 bases between. The CDR3 sequence is CASKVQGWDTEAFF. The DNA for the CDR3 is TGTGCCAGTAAAGTCCAGGGCTGGGACACTGAAGCTTTCTTT.

This rearrangement joins TRBV21-1 to TRBJ2-3. TRBV21-1 is a documented pseudogene. The CDR3 totals 14 residues. CDR3 in DNA: TGTGCCAGCAGCAAAGTCCACCGCACGGATACGCAGTATTTT. Translated, it gives CASSKVHRTDTQYF.

In its sample, this clonotype was seen many times. The chain links TRBV3-1 to TRBJ2-1, with a possible D match to TRBD2 (6 bases). The CDR3 has 14 amino acids. Germline V gene sequence: CDR1 LGHDT, CDR2 YNNKEL (reference sequence). V lost 5 bases, J lost 8 bases, and 16 bases lay in between. The CDR3 protein is CASSADLALDEQFF. The CDR3 bases are TGTGCCAGCAGCGCCGATCTAGCGCTGGATGAGCAGTTCTTC.

This clonotype showed up just a few times. V usage is TRBV15 and J usage is TRBJ2-2; D is perhaps TRBD2 (5 bases). Trimming took 5 bases from V and 2 from J, leaving 9 bases between them. CDR1 and CDR2 (germline): LNHNV, YYDKDF (reference sequence). This CDR3 has 14 residues. The DNA of the CDR3 is TGTGCCACCAGCGAGGGCCCTAACACCGGGGAGCTGTTTTTT. The encoded protein is CATSEGPNTGELFF.

The chain recombines TRBV20-1 with TRBJ2-3; 7 bases align to TRBD1. The CDR3 covers 14 residues. V shed 4 bases, J shed 2 bases, and the junction held 6 bases outside the gene matches. CDR1 is DFQATT and CDR2 is SNEGSKA in the germline V gene (reference sequence). The CDR3 DNA reads as TGCAGTGCTAAGGGACAGAGCTACACAGATACGCAGTATTTT. This encodes CSAKGQSYTDTQYF.

The gene calls are TRBV5-4 and TRBJ2-1; 10 positions agree with TRBD1. This CDR3 is 15 amino acids long. CDR1 and CDR2 (germline): SGHNT, YYREEE (reference sequence). The junction had 10 bases not matched to a gene; V was cut back by 4 bases and J by 9 bases. The CDR3 sequence: CASSIGQGDRSEQFF. CDR3 in DNA: TGTGCCAGCAGCATCGGACAGGGGGATAGGAGTGAGCAGTTCTTC. The full variable domain, in which reference TRBV5-4 and TRBJ2-1 provide the parts outside the CDR3, is ETGVTQSPTHLIKTRGQQVTLRCSSQSGHNTVSWYQQALGQGPQFIFQYYREEENGRGNFPPRFSGLQFPNYSSELNVNALELDDSALYLCASSIGQGDRSEQFFGPGTRLTVL.

The DNA for the CDR3 is TGTGCCAGCAGTCGCTGGCAGCCCCAGCATTTT. Translation: CASSRWQPQHF. The chain combines TRBV6-1 with TRBJ1-5; D uncertain. The V gene's germline CDR1 is MNHNS and CDR2 SASEGT. The CDR3 length is 11 residues. Trimming pared 5 bases from V and 7 bases from J, leaving 6 bases between.

This rearrangement joins TRBV12-5 to TRBJ2-7; 7 bases map to TRBD1. CDR1 and CDR2 (germline): LGHNT, FRNRAP. The CDR3 has 16 residues. V dropped 2 bases and J dropped 0; count of bases not matched to a gene: 7. The CDR3 here is CASGLLGQLSSYEQYV. The CDR3 DNA sequence: TGTGCTAGTGGTTTGTTGGGACAGCTTAGCTCCTACGAGCAGTACGTC.

V is TRBV15 and J is TRBJ2-1; D gene unclear. CDR3 size: 12 residues. Trimming cost V 5 bases and J 9 bases, with 11 bases left between them. In germline, CDR1 is LNHNV, CDR2 YYDKDF (reference sequence). The CDR3 DNA is TGTGCCACCAGCTTAGAGGTGGGTGAGCAGTTCTTC. The encoded protein is CATSLEVGEQFF.

In its sample, this clonotype was seen many times. J is TRBJ2-5 and V is TRBV12-3 or TRBV12-4; a weak D match, TRBD2 (6 bases). The germline V and J ends were trimmed by 5 bases and 5 bases, with 18 bases remaining between them. The CDR3 consists of 15 residues. The CDR3 nucleotides read TGTGCCAGCAGTCTAACTAGCCCGACGAGGGAGACCCAGTACTTC. This gives the protein CASSLTSPTRETQYF.